This T cell receptor (beta chain) emerged from a study of blood T cell repertoires in COVID-19. Study-wide background: Sites across the United States, Italy and Spain contributed samples from acute and convalescent COVID-19. Nucleic acid was either cDNA or gDNA, and it came from T cells, B-cell-depleted T cells, or PBMCs.

Original handling: By means of reference gene primer amplification, nucleated cell counts were estimated. Sequenced by immunoSEQ multiplex PCR; TCRdb stores in-frame clones only, minus some. That table supplies the V and J calls and clone size; D and trimming were determined from the DNA. The sample contains roughly 230,000 clones, approximately 85% of which appear only once. This clone appeared a few times. Its ends do not fully match the called genes, so a read error is possible. Sequenced material: peripheral blood. This receptor was identified in a man in his forties with acute or convalescent COVID-19.

CDR3 in amino acids: CASSPGRGGEQYF. CDR3 bases: TGTGCTAGCAGCCCGGGGAGGGGGGGCGAGCAGTACTTC. The chain uses TRBV7-7 and TRBJ2-7, with a possible D match to TRBD2 (7 bases). Germline CDR1 is SSHAT and CDR2 is FNYEAQ (reference sequence). The CDR3 length is 13 residues.